This is a list of T cell receptor beta chains from one sample in a study of shared clonotypes between healthy human individuals. Clones were sequenced by immunoSEQ multiplex PCR, and TCRdb holds only the in-frame ones, with some missing. The table records about 600,000 clones, 95% to 96% of them present only once. Input material: naive CD8+ T cells sorted from blood. The receptors were sampled from a woman aged 30 to 39 in good health. CDR3s leave out the opening cysteine and the closing phenylalanine or tryptophan.

v_call: TRBV6-5; cdr3_aa: ASSPSGWSDTQY
v_call: TRBV5-4; cdr3_aa: ASSTGLAPNEQF
v_call: TRBV7-9; cdr3_aa: ASTPPGELF
v_call: TRBV5-1; cdr3_aa: ASSQGVGGFGQETQY
v_call: TRBV2; cdr3_aa: ASSRDRESGNQPQH
v_call: TRBV4-1; cdr3_aa: ASSHPEGQSNQPQH
v_call: TRBV7-9; cdr3_aa: ASSPRGRTYEQY
v_call: TRBV7-6; cdr3_aa: ASSLVATNDEQY
v_call: TRBV5-1; cdr3_aa: ASSETGTSTYEQY
v_call: TRBV5-6; cdr3_aa: ASSSSFESDNEQF
v_call: TRBV28; cdr3_aa: ASSLRQTNYGYT
v_call: TRBV27; cdr3_aa: ASSLSSGTYSYEQY
v_call: TRBV5-4; cdr3_aa: ASSQTGGSGYT
v_call: TRBV7-3; cdr3_aa: ASSHGLAINHDGNEQF
v_call: TRBV4-1; cdr3_aa: ATSGTSTDTQY
v_call: TRBV5-6; cdr3_aa: ASSFGTGAHYGYT
v_call: TRBV7-9; cdr3_aa: ASVGPGMYEQY
v_call: TRBV28; cdr3_aa: ASRSSGEGVTQY
v_call: TRBV5-1; cdr3_aa: ASSLGAFSTDTQY
v_call: TRBV19; cdr3_aa: ASSTLAGDYEQY
v_call: TRBV29-1; cdr3_aa: SVEGGYT
v_call: TRBV5-5; cdr3_aa: ASSTSGERNEKLF
v_call: TRBV9; cdr3_aa: ASSGSEVDSYEQY
v_call: TRBV5-6; cdr3_aa: ASSLGFEGNQPQH
v_call: TRBV28; cdr3_aa: ASSLYLGLARNEQF
v_call: TRBV2; cdr3_aa: ASSESGHRNTEAF
v_call: TRBV29-1; cdr3_aa: SVALRGVSNEQF
v_call: TRBV15; cdr3_aa: ATSTRNNEQF
v_call: TRBV6-1; cdr3_aa: ASTGQGKDEQF
v_call: TRBV28; cdr3_aa: ASSFKGTYNEQF
v_call: TRBV15; cdr3_aa: ATSRVVTDPLNYGYT
v_call: TRBV7-9; cdr3_aa: ASSPSIEQY
v_call: TRBV28; cdr3_aa: ASSTGQTNINQPQH
v_call: TRBV6-5; cdr3_aa: ASRLFQGGTDTQY
v_call: TRBV7-9; cdr3_aa: ASTYRTSTDTQY
v_call: TRBV10-2; cdr3_aa: ASTPTSSNQPQH
v_call: TRBV6-5; cdr3_aa: ASRTRGGTNEKLF
v_call: TRBV11-2; cdr3_aa: ASVAGHEQY
v_call: TRBV6-5; cdr3_aa: ASSPGLAGDEQY
v_call: TRBV29-1; cdr3_aa: SVERSYNEQF
v_call: TRBV28; cdr3_aa: ASSLTLAAYNEQF
v_call: TRBV5-6; cdr3_aa: ASSFWQATYEQY
v_call: TRBV27; cdr3_aa: ASSLSPPGVSYEQY